The clone carrying this TCR beta chain was detected once. Its cognate antigen is unknown. It may be a read error: a sequence one base away is much more abundant. From 300 to 400 ng of RNA, a library with molecular barcoded alpha/delta and beta/gamma adaptors was made. TCRdb ran MiXCR on the reads and lists one entry per CDR3 protein. The sample has more than 100,000 distinct CDR3 sequences, approximately 12% seen once. The germline V and J ends were trimmed by 7 bases and 9 bases, with 19 bases remaining between them. The CDR3 extends over 13 amino acids. Germline values: CDR1 SQVTM, CDR2 ANQGSEA. These data come from a study of read filtering for tumor transcriptome and immune sequencing. The study, taken as a whole, reports: The CD138-negative fraction was mixed bone marrow immune cells, not pure T cells.

The material sequenced was a population of CD138-negative cells sorted from bone marrow. This receptor was taken from a donor aged 40 or older with multiple myeloma. The chain has TRBV29-1 and TRBJ1-5; tentative D call: TRBD1 (5 bases). The CDR3 region is CSAGQGIGRPQHF. The CDR3 DNA follows: TGCAGCGCCGGACAAGGGATAGGACGGCCCCAGCATTTT.